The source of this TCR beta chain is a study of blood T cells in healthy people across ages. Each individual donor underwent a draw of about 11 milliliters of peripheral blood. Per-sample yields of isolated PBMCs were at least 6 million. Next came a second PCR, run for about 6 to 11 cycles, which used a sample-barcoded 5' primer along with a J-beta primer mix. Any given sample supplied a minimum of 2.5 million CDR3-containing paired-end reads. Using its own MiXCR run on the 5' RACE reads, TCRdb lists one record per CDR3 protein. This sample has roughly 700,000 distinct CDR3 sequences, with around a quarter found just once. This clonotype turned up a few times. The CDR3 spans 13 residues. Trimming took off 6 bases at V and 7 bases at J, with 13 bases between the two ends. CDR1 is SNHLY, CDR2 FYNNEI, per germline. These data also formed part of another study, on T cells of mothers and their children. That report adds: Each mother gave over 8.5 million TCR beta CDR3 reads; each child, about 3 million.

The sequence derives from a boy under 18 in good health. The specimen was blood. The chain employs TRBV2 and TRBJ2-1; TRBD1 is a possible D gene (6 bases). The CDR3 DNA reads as TGTGCCAGCAGAGTCAACAGGGAGAATGAGCAGTTCTTC. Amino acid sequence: CASRVNRENEQFF.